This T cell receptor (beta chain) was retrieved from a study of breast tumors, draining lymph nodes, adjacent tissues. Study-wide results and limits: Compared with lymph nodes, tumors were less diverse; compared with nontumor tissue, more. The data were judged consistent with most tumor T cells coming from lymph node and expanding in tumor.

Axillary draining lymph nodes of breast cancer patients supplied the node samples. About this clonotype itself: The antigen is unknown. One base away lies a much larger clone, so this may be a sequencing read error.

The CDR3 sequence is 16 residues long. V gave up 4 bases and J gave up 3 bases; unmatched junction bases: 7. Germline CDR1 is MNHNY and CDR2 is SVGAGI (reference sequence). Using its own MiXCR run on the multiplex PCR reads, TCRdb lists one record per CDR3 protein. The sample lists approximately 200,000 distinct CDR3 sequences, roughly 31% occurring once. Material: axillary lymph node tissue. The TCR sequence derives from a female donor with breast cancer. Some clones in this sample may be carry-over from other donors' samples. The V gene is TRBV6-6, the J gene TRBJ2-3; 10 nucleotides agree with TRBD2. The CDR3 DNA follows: TGTGCCAGCAGTTCCCCTACTAGCGGGAAGACAGATACGCAGTATTTT. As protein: CASSSPTSGKTDTQYF.